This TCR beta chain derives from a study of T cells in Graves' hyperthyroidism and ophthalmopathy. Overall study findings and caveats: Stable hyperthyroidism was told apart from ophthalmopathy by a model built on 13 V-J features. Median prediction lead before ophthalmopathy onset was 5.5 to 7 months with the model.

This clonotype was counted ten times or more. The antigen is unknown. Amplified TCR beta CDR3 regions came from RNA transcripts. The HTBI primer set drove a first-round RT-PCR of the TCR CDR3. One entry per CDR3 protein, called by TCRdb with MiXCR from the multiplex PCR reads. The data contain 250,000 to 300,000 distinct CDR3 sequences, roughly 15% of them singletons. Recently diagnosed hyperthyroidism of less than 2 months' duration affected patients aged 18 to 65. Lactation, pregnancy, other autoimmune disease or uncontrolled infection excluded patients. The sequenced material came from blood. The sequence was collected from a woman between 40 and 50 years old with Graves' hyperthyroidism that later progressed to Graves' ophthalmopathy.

The CDR3 region has the DNA TGTGCCAGCAGCTTGGGGACAGTCCGATTAGGAGAGACCCAGTACTTC. Amino acid sequence: CASSLGTVRLGETQYF. This chain connects TRBV5-6 to TRBJ2-5; D may be TRBD1 (6 bases). CDR1 is SGHDT and CDR2 is YYEEEE in the germline V gene. The CDR3 sequence is 16 residues long. Trimming removed 0 bases from V and 4 bases from J, with 16 bases in between.